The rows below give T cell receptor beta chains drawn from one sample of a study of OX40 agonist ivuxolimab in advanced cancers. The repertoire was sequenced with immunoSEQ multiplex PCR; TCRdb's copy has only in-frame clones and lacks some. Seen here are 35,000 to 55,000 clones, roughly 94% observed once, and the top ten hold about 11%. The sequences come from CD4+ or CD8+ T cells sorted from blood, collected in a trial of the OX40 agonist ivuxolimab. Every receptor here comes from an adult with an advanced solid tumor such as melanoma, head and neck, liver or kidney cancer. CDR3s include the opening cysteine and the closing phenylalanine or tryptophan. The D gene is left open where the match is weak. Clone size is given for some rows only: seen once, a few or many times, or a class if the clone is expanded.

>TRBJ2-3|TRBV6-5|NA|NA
TGTGCCAGCACCCACTCAGCGCGGGCAGGCGATACGCAGTATTTT
CASTHSARAGDTQYF
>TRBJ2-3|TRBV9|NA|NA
TGTGCCAGCAGCGCCCACAGAATAAGCACAGATACGCAGTATTTT
CASSAHRISTDTQYF
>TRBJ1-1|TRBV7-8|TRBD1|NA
TGTGCCAGCAGCTCCTCACAGGGGGTGAACACTGAAGCTTTCTTT
CASSSSQGVNTEAFF
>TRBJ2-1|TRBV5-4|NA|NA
TGTGCCAGCAGCTTGTCGGGGGCTGAGCAGTTCTTC
CASSLSGAEQFF
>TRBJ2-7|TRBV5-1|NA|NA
TGCGCCAGCAGCTATGACAGGTTCGGCTACGAGCAGTACTTC
CASSYDRFGYEQYF
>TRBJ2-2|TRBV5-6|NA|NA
TGTGCCAGCAGCTTCGCATCAGACACATACACCGGGGAGCTGTTTTTT
CASSFASDTYTGELFF
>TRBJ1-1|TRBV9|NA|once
TGTGCCAGCAGCGTAGTGGGAGGTAACACTGAAGCTTTCTTT
CASSVVGGNTEAFF
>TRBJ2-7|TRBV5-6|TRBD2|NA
TGTGCCAGCAGCTTAGGACTAGCGGGTCCCTCCTACGAGCAGTACTTC
CASSLGLAGPSYEQYF
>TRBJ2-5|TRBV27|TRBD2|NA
TGTGCCAGCAGTCTAGGCGGGAGTTTTGAAGAGACCCAGTACTTC
CASSLGGSFEETQYF
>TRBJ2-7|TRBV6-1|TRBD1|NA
TGTGCCAGCAGTGATCTCTCCGTGGGACAGCCCCTCTACGAGCAGTACTTC
CASSDLSVGQPLYEQYF
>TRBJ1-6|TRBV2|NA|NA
TGTGCCAGCAGTGTACAGGGTACGCATTCACCCCTCCACTTT
CASSVQGTHSPLHF
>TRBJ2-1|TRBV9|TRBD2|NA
TGTGCCAGCAGCGTAGCCGGCGGGAGTAGCGATGAGCAGTTCTTC
CASSVAGGSSDEQFF
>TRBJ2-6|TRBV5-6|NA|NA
TGTGCCAGCAGCTTTCGGCAGGGAAACTCTGGGGCCAACGTCCTGACTTTC
CASSFRQGNSGANVLTF
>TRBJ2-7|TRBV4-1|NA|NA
TGCGCCAGCAGCCAAGGAGGTGGTTACGAGCAGTACTTC
CASSQGGGYEQYF
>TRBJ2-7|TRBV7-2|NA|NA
TGTGCCAGCAGCTCGAGGGGCGAGCAGTACTTC
CASSSRGEQYF
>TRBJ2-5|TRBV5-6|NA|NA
TGTGCCAGCGTCATCAATCCGGGACCGAGGGAGACCCAGTACTTC
CASVINPGPRETQYF
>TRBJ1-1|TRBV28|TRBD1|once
TGTGCCAGCAGTTCACCCTTGACAGGGGGCATCAGGAACACTGAAGCTTTCTTT
CASSSPLTGGIRNTEAFF
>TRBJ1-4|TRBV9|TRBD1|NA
TGTGCCAGCACGGGCGGACAGGGAAGTGAAAAACTGTTTTTT
CASTGGQGSEKLFF
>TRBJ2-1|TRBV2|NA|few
TGTGCCAGCATTACCCACAGCTCCTACAATGAGCAGTTCTTC
CASITHSSYNEQFF
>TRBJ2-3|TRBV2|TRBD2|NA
TGTGCCAGCAGTGAGGTAGCGGGGTCGGATACGCAGTATTTT
CASSEVAGSDTQYF
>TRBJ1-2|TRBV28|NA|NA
TGTGCCAGCAGTTTTTTGGGGCTTAACTATGGCTACACCTTC
CASSFLGLNYGYTF
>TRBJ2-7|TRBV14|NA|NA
TGTGCCAGCAGCCAAGACAGGGATCCTGACGAGCAGTACTTC
CASSQDRDPDEQYF
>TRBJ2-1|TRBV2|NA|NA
TGTGCCAGCAGTGAAGTAGGGTCTGGGTGGGGGAATGAGCAGTTCTTC
CASSEVGSGWGNEQFF
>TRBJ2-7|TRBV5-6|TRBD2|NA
TGTGCCAGCAGCTCACTAGCGGGGGTGCCCTACGAGCAGTACTTC
CASSSLAGVPYEQYF
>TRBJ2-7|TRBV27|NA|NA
TGTGCCAGCAGTTTAAATTTTAGGGGCTCGGCCTACGAGCAGTACTTC
CASSLNFRGSAYEQYF
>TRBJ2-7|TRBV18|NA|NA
TGTGCCAGCTCACCACCGAACCCTAGCGACTACGAGCAGTACTTC
CASSPPNPSDYEQYF
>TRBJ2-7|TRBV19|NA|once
TGTGCCAGTAGTATAGGTACCCGGTATGAGAGGTACGAGCAGTACTTC
CASSIGTRYERYEQYF
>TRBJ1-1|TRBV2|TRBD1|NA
TGTGCCAGCTGTCGAAGTCGCCAGGGGGCATCGAATACTGAAGCTTTCTTT
CASCRSRQGASNTEAFF
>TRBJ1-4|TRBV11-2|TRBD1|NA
TGTGCCAGCAGCCCCGGGACAGCAACTAATGAAAAACTGTTTTTT
CASSPGTATNEKLFF
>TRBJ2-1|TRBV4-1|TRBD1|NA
TGCGCCAGCAGCCAAGTTAAGTTAGGGGACAGGGACTACAATGAGCAGTTCTTC
CASSQVKLGDRDYNEQFF
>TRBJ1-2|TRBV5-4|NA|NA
TGTGCCAGCAGGCAAGACACCCGATGGAATGGCTACACCTTC
CASRQDTRWNGYTF
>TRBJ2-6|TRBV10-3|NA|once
TGTGCCACAATCTCAGGGAGATCCCCCTCTGGGGCCAACGTCCTGACTTTC
CATISGRSPSGANVLTF
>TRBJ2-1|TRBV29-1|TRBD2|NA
TGCAGCGTTTTAGGGGGGACTAGCGGGTACAATGAGCAGTTCTTC
CSVLGGTSGYNEQFF
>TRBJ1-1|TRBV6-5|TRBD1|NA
TGTGCCAGCAGTTACGATACAGGGGACACTGAAGCTTTCTTT
CASSYDTGDTEAFF
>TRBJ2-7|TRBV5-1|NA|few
TGCGCCAGCAGCTCCCGGGGGCAGACCGACGAGCAGTACTTC
CASSSRGQTDEQYF
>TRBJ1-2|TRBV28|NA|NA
TGTGCCAGCAGTTTTCCGGGGCGGGATGGCTACACCTTC
CASSFPGRDGYTF
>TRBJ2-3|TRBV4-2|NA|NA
TGTGCCAGCAGGCCCTGCCGTCTCATGTGGTATTTT
CASRPCRLMWYF
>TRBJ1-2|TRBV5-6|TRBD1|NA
TGTGCCAGCAGCTTAGGCAGGGGGAACTATGGCTACACCTTC
CASSLGRGNYGYTF
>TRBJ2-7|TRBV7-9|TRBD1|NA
TGTGCCAGCAGCTCGACAGGGAACGAGCAGTACTTC
CASSSTGNEQYF
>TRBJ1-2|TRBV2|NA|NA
TGTGCCAGCAGTGAGGGGGTTGTAACTAACTATGGCTACACCTTC
CASSEGVVTNYGYTF
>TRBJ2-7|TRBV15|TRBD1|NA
TGTGCCACCAGCAGAGGGACAGGGGGCTACGAGCAGTACTTC
CATSRGTGGYEQYF